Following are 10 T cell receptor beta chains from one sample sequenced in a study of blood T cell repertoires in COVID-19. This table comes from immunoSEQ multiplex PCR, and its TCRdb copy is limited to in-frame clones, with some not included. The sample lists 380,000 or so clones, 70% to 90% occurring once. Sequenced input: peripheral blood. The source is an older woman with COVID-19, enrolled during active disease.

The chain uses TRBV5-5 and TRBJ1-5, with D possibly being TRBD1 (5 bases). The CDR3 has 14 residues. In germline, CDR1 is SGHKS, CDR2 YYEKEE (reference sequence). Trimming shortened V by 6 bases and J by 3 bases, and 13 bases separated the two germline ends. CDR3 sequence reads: CASNLGGNNQPQHF. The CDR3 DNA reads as TGTGCCAGCAACCTTGGGGGGAACAATCAGCCCCAGCATTTT. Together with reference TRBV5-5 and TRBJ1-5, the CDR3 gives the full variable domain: DAGVTQSPTHLIKTRGQQVTLRCSPISGHKSVSWYQQVLGQGPQFIFQYYEKEERGRGNFPDRFSARQFPNYSSELNVNALLLGDSALYLCASNLGGNNQPQHFGDGTRLSIL.

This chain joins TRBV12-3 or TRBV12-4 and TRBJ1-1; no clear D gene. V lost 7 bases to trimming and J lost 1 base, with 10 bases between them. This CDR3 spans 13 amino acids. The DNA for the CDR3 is TGTGCCAGCAAACAATCAAAGAACACTGAAGCTTTCTTT. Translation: CASKQSKNTEAFF.

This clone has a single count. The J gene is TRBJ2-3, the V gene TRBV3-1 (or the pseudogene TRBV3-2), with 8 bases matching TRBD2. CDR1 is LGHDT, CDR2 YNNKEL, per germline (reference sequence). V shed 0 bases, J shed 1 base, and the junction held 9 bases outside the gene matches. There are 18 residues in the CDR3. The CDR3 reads CASSQDPGLAGCTDTQYF. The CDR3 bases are TGTGCCAGCAGCCAAGATCCAGGGCTAGCGGGTTGCACAGATACGCAGTATTTT.

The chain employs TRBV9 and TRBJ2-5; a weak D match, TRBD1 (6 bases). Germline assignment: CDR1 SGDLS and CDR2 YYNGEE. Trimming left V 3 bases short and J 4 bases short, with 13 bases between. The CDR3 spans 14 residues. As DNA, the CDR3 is TGTGCCAGCAGCGCCACAGGGCCACGAGAGACCCAGTACTTC. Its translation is CASSATGPRETQYF.

CDR3 residues: CASSRLAGETDTQYF. Here the CDR3 DNA reads TGCGCCAGCAGCAGACTAGCGGGGGAAACAGATACGCAGTATTTT. V usage is TRBV5-1 and J usage is TRBJ2-3, with 12 bases lining up with TRBD2. V was pared by 4 bases and J by 3 bases, with 3 bases of the junction left unmatched. Looked up from germline, CDR1 is SGHRS and CDR2 is YFSETQ. This CDR3 spans 15 amino acids.

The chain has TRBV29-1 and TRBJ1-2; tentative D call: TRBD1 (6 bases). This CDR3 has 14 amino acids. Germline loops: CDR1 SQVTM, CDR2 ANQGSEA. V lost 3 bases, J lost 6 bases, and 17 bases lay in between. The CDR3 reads CSVELQGRADGYTF. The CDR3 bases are TGCAGCGTTGAGTTACAGGGAAGGGCTGATGGCTACACCTTC. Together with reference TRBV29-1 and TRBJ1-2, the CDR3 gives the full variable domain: SAVISQKPSRDICQRGTSLTIQCQVDSQVTMMFWYRQQPGQSLTLIATANQGSEATYESGFVIDKFPISRPNLTFSTLTVSNMSPEDSSIYLCSVELQGRADGYTFGSGTRLTVV.

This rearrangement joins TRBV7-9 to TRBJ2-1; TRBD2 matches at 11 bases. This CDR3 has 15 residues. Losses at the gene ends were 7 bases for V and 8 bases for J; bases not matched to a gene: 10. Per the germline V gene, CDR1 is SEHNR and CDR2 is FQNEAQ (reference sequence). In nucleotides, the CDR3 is TGTGCCAGCACGATCTATAGCGGGGGGGCCTATGAGCAGTTCTTC. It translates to CASTIYSGGAYEQFF.

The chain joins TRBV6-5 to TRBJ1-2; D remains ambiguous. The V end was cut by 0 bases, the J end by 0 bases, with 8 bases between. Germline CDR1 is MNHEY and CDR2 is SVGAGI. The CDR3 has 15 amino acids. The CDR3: CASSYSDGANYGYTF. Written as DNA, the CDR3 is TGTGCCAGCAGTTACTCGGACGGGGCTAACTATGGCTACACCTTC.

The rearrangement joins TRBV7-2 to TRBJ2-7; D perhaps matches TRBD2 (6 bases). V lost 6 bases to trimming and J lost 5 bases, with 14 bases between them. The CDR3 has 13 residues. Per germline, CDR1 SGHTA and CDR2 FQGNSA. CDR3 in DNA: TGTGCCAGCAGTCAACAGGAGGGGAACGAGCAGTACTTC. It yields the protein CASSQQEGNEQYF.

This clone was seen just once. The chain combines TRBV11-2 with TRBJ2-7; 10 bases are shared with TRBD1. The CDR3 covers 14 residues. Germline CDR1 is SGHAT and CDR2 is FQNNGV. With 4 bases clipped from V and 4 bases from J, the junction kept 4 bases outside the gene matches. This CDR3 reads CASSSGQGVYEQYF. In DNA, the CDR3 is TGTGCCAGCAGCTCTGGACAGGGGGTTTACGAGCAGTACTTC.